The TCR beta chain described here comes from a study of blood T cells in healthy people across ages. Then a second PCR, running roughly 7 to 11 cycles, was carried out with a sample-barcoded 5' primer and a J-beta primer mix. Every molecule of cDNA carried a tag from a template-switch adaptor with 12 random nucleotides. TCRdb passed the 5' RACE reads through MiXCR, listing each CDR3 protein once. The profile shows 500,000 to 550,000 distinct CDR3 sequences, around 24% of them singletons. Extracted total RNA amounted to at least 6 micrograms for each sample. The data were also submitted as part of a second study, on T cells of mothers and their children. This second study notes: Donation came from three healthy Caucasian mothers together with their six children. Second-PCR primer M1S introduced sample barcodes and 2-4 random nucleotides.

This receptor was identified in a boy younger than 18 in good health. Sequenced input: blood.

The CDR3 is CASSQGGGNSNQPQHF. The CDR3, as DNA: TGCGCCAGCAGCCAAGGTGGAGGGAATAGCAATCAGCCCCAGCATTTT. This chain joins TRBV4-1 and TRBJ1-5, with D unresolved. The CDR3 consists of 16 residues. Trimming pared 1 base from V and 0 bases from J, leaving 10 bases between. Looked up from germline, CDR1 is MGHRA and CDR2 is YSYEKL.